Included here is one TCR beta chain sequence, with context. Many counts were recorded for this clone. The specificity of this receptor is unknown. There are no base qualities to consult, and no much larger clone falls within one base. Trimming costs V 1 base and J 0 bases, and their ends lie 7 bases apart. From the cysteine through the phenylalanine, the CDR3 covers 15 amino acids. Of the read, only the CDR3 DNA is kept; its 45 bases are in frame from base 1. CDR1 and CDR2 are read off the germline V gene as SGHTA and FQGNSA. The sample comes from a study of T cell responses to AZD1222 COVID-19 vaccine (dated by TCRdb to the early 2020s). For context, the study as a whole: AZD1222 recipients with second doses at about 4 weeks or about 12 weeks were pooled, because spike-specific TCR depth and breadth did not differ between schedules. Enrollment into the trials was organized by age into subgroups of 18-55, 56-69 and 70-plus years, and those subgroups contained approximately 160, 26 and 62 TCR-sequenced participants, respectively. A total of 233 trial participants underwent TCR sequencing, of whom about 210 received two doses of AZD1222 and 26 received two doses of the MenACWY control vaccine.

The CDR3 regions of human TCRbeta chains were analyzed by immunosequencing. As for how the authors treated the data: Repertoire TCRs were matched against a reference library of SARS-CoV-2-specific TCRs generated with the MIRA antigen-specificity platform. Breadth was defined as the fraction of unique TCRs that were SARS-CoV-2-associated. Depth was defined as the fraction of total T cells that were SARS-CoV-2-associated. Using the MIRA data, each spike-specific TCR was assigned both to the spike region to which the TCR was reactive and to a CD4 or CD8 class. Log10-transformed breadth and depth values were compared by one-way ANOVA with Sidak's multiple comparisons tests. TCRdb stores this immuneACCESS table with in-frame sequences only. Part of the clones is absent; in the studies checked, under half of the shortfall reflects unresolved V genes, and no reason is known for the rest. That table is the source of V, J and clone size, and D and trimming were worked out from the DNA. This sample holds approximately 160,000 clones; 90% were observed only once. The top ten constitute approximately 1.4% of the sample.

The time point label on this specimen signifies: baseline before first vaccination. Vaccinee samples were obtained from the UK trials COV001 and COV002, which included a single-blind randomized controlled phase 2/3 trial of AZD1222 (ChAdOx1 nCoV-19) in healthy adults. For TCRbeta chain sequencing, PBMC samples from trial participants were taken at day 0 and at day 28 after the second dose. Points the paper makes about the study in general: Vaccine-associated CD4 TCRs spanned the whole spike protein, with dominant responses in regions 160-218 and 743-854. Reportedly, almost half of the unique spike-specific TCRs recognized epitopes lying outside the regions that are mutated in the B.1.351 and B.1.1.7 variants. The 56-69-year group was small, and its depth increase did not reach significance, likely because of low power. Participants were mostly white British and included more females than males, and it was suggested by the authors that clonal diversity may have been underestimated. Because no day 14 peak-response samples were available, the repertoires could be characterized only after the peak T cell response. A significant rise in spike-specific TCR breadth and depth was observed after two AZD1222 doses relative to day 0 and relative to MenACWY recipients. Only five to seven AZD1222 recipients were SARS-CoV-2 seropositive at baseline, limiting conclusions about previously exposed vaccinees.

Here the chain combines TRBV7-2 and TRBJ1-5, with the D gene too uncertain to name. The sample here was peripheral blood, taken on day 0 of AZD1222 vaccination. This sequence was found in an adult in good health. CDR3 sequence: CASSLVLNSNQPQHF. The nucleotide sequence reads TGTGCCAGCAGCTTAGTACTGAATAGCAATCAGCCCCAGCATTTT.